These T cell receptor beta chains were read from a single sample in a study of vaccination and CD4 T cells after COVID-19. Each CDR3 protein is one row after TCRdb ran MiXCR on the PCR reads. The sample includes fewer than 20,000 distinct CDR3 sequences, about 40% of them seen just once. Which antigens these TCRs recognize remains unknown. Sample: CD4+ T cells from blood, cultured in vitro, taken before SARS-CoV-2 vaccination. Every receptor here comes from a human donor who received a COVID-19 vaccine. Each CDR3 is given with its conserved first and last residue. Each record gives: CDR3 protein, clone size, D gene, J gene, V gene. D genes are given only for firm matches. Rows give clone size only sometimes, using once, few, many, or a class for an expanded clone.

CDR3: CASSLSSGAYEQYF
size: -
D: -
J: TRBJ2-7
V: TRBV12-3/TRBV12-4

CDR3: CAWSVGNSPLHF
size: few
D: -
J: TRBJ1-6
V: TRBV30

CDR3: CASSPSGGDQPQHF
size: medium-sized
D: -
J: TRBJ1-5
V: TRBV18

CDR3: CASSIVAGATKNIQYF
size: -
D: -
J: TRBJ2-4
V: TRBV19

CDR3: CASSSRGGEETQYF
size: -
D: -
J: -
V: TRBV21-1

CDR3: CASSQYTVQETQYF
size: -
D: -
J: TRBJ2-5
V: TRBV3-1

CDR3: CASSPRESEQFF
size: few
D: -
J: TRBJ2-1
V: TRBV6-1

CDR3: CASSQDRAELNTEAFF
size: -
D: TRBD1
J: TRBJ1-1
V: TRBV2

CDR3: CASRRTSDSYEQYF
size: few
D: TRBD2
J: TRBJ2-7
V: TRBV6-1

CDR3: CASSRGQGYNEQFF
size: -
D: TRBD1
J: TRBJ2-1
V: TRBV18

CDR3: CASSPASGGAETQYF
size: -
D: TRBD2
J: TRBJ2-5
V: TRBV27

CDR3: CATSVQGSYTF
size: -
D: -
J: TRBJ1-2
V: TRBV24-1

CDR3: CASSSGGPGEKLFF
size: -
D: -
J: TRBJ1-4
V: TRBV7-9

CDR3: CSAVPGQARDTQYF
size: few
D: TRBD1
J: TRBJ2-3
V: TRBV20-1

CDR3: CASRETHRSSYEQYF
size: -
D: -
J: TRBJ2-7
V: TRBV6-1

CDR3: CASSFDRVEGQFF
size: -
D: TRBD1
J: TRBJ2-1
V: TRBV5-6

CDR3: CATSDFRTGGNTIYF
size: -
D: TRBD1
J: TRBJ1-3
V: TRBV24-1

CDR3: CASSQTWDSVGYF
size: few
D: TRBD1
J: TRBJ2-5
V: TRBV14

CDR3: CASSWGTSGGSDEQFF
size: -
D: TRBD2
J: TRBJ2-1
V: TRBV5-1

CDR3: CASSYSRYTGGSYNEQFF
size: -
D: TRBD1
J: TRBJ2-1
V: TRBV6-5

CDR3: CATSDLGLVPTGELFF
size: few
D: TRBD2
J: TRBJ2-2
V: TRBV24-1

CDR3: CASRALTGELFF
size: few
D: -
J: TRBJ2-2
V: TRBV2